Presented here are 21 T cell receptor beta chains from one specimen sequenced in a study of T cells in Graves' hyperthyroidism and ophthalmopathy. Amplified regions were TCR beta CDR3 sequences from RNA transcripts. A first-round RT-PCR of the TCR CDR3 used the HTBI primer set. TCRdb itself ran the multiplex PCR reads through MiXCR, one entry per CDR3 protein. The repertoire holds around 520,000 distinct CDR3 sequences, with 11% to 15% as singletons. The specimen was blood. The receptor source for this set is a woman aged 40 to 50 with Graves' hyperthyroidism.

This clonotype was counted ten times or more. The J gene is TRBJ2-7, the V gene TRBV29-1, with 9 bases aligning to TRBD1. The CDR3 covers 15 residues. Unmatched junction bases numbered 14, after V lost 6 bases and J lost 5 bases. The germline CDR1 and CDR2 sequences are SQVTM and ANQGSEA. Written as DNA, the CDR3 is TGCAGCGTATCCACCGGTGGGACAGGGATCAACGAGCAGTACTTC. Protein: CSVSTGGTGINEQYF.

This clonotype was seen ten or more times. The J gene is TRBJ2-5, the V gene TRBV2; D might be TRBD1 (6 bases). Trimming took 8 bases from V and 5 from J, leaving 12 bases between them. Germline loops: CDR1 SNHLY, CDR2 FYNNEI. CDR3 length equals 12 residues. The DNA for the CDR3 is TGTGCCAGCCACAGGGAAAGCGAGACCCAGTACTTC. Translation: CASHRESETQYF.

This clonotype has ten or more counts. J is TRBJ2-2 and V is TRBV7-8; D gene uncertain. Germline lookup yields CDR1 SGHVS and CDR2 FQNEAQ. The CDR3 spans 15 residues. Trimming left V 2 bases short and J 1 base short, with 8 bases between. CDR3 sequence (DNA): TGTGCCAGCAGCTTAATCCAGGAGAACACCGGGGAGCTGTTTTTT. Amino acids: CASSLIQENTGELFF.

The chain carries TRBV5-1 and TRBJ2-1; 10 bases are a match to TRBD2. Germline CDR1 is SGHRS and CDR2 is YFSETQ. The V segment lost 2 bases and the J segment 8 bases; nucleotides outside the gene matches: 4. This CDR3 has 14 residues. This chain's CDR3 is CASSLTSGNYEQFF. DNA of the CDR3: TGCGCCAGCAGCTTAACTAGCGGGAACTATGAGCAGTTCTTC. The whole variable domain, remainder taken from reference TRBV5-1 and TRBJ2-1, is KAGVTQTPRYLIKTRGQQVTLSCSPISGHRSVSWYQQTPGQGLQFLFEYFSETQRNKGNFPGRFSGRQFSNSRSEMNVSTLELGDSALYLCASSLTSGNYEQFFGPGTRLTVL.

Points on this clonotype: This may stem from a read error, because a much larger clone lies one nucleotide away. The chain employs TRBV11-2 and TRBJ2-5; 7 bases fit TRBD2. Germline CDR1 and CDR2: SGHAT and FQNNGV. The J segment lost 8 bases and the V segment lost 5 bases, leaving 17 bases of the junction unmatched. This CDR3 contains 16 residues. The CDR3 is CASSTSGGSRGPTQYF. The DNA of the CDR3 is TGTGCCAGCAGCACCTCCGGGGGGAGCAGAGGGCCCACCCAGTACTTC.

This clonotype has more than one count but fewer than ten. The V gene is TRBV19, the J gene TRBJ2-2; 11 bases align to TRBD2. This CDR3 is built from 17 residues. Trimming cost V 3 bases and J 3 bases; bases outside gene matches: 6. Germline V gives CDR1 LNHDA, CDR2 SQIVND (reference sequence). The chain's CDR3 is CASSMGGTSGYTGELFF. The CDR3 DNA reads as TGTGCCAGTAGTATGGGGGGGACTAGCGGATACACCGGGGAGCTGTTTTTT. The complete variable domain, with remaining parts taken from reference TRBV19 and TRBJ2-2, reads DGGITQSPKYLFRKEGQNVTLSCEQNLNHDAMYWYRQDPGQGLRLIYYSQIVNDFQKGDIAEGYSVSREKKESFPLTVTSAQKNPTAFYLCASSMGGTSGYTGELFFGEGSRLTVL.

In its sample, this clonotype was seen a few times. V and J are TRBV4-2 and TRBJ2-1, with D uncertain. This CDR3 has 15 residues. V was cut by 0 bases and J by 7 bases, with 13 bases left in between. The germline V gene encodes CDR1 LGHNA and CDR2 YNFKEQ. CDR3 sequence (DNA): TGTGCCAGCAGCCAAGATCTTGGAGCGCCTAATGAGCAGTTCTTC. Translation gives CASSQDLGAPNEQFF.

This clonotype showed up just a few times. V usage is TRBV7-9 and J usage is TRBJ2-2; TRBD1 matches at 7 bases. CDR1 and CDR2 from the germline V gene are SEHNR and FQNEAQ (reference sequence). This CDR3 contains 20 residues. V lost 2 bases, J lost 1 base, and 16 bases stayed unmatched. The CDR3: CASSLKVRFRDRENTGELFF. CDR3 bases: TGTGCCAGCAGCTTAAAGGTCAGGTTCCGGGACAGAGAGAACACCGGGGAGCTGTTTTTT.

J is TRBJ1-3 and V is TRBV27, with D possibly TRBD1 on 6 matching bases. Germline lookup yields CDR1 MNHEY and CDR2 SMNVEV (reference sequence). V dropped 5 bases and J dropped 2 bases, with 13 bases sitting between them. The CDR3 covers 15 residues. CDR3: CASSQNRGPGNTIYF. The CDR3 DNA reads TGTGCCAGCAGTCAGAACCGGGGGCCTGGAAACACCATATATTTT.

At least ten counts were recorded for this clonotype. The chain links TRBV6-1 to TRBJ2-3, with 9 positions matching TRBD2. J lost 2 bases, V lost 6 bases, and 6 bases had no gene match. The CDR3 runs 15 residues. CDR1 and CDR2 from the germline V gene are MNHNS and SASEGT. The CDR3 protein is CASRPPGLATDTQYF. Written as DNA, the CDR3 is TGTGCCAGCAGGCCTCCGGGACTAGCCACAGATACGCAGTATTTT.

This clonotype has a count of ten or more. The chain combines TRBV15 with TRBJ1-1; no definite D call. This CDR3 contains 14 residues. From germline, CDR1 is LNHNV and CDR2 YYDKDF (reference sequence). Trimming shortened V by 0 bases and J by 3 bases, and 8 bases separated the two germline ends. This CDR3 reads CATSRDHGYTEAFF. CDR3 coding DNA: TGTGCCACCAGCAGAGATCACGGTTACACTGAAGCTTTCTTT.

The sample holds many counts of this clonotype. V usage is TRBV2 and J usage is TRBJ2-1, with D hard to call. The V gene lost 7 bases and the J gene lost 3 bases, with 4 bases spanning the gap. Germline V lookup: CDR1 SNHLY, CDR2 FYNNEI. The CDR3 contains 11 residues. The CDR3 DNA is TGTGCCAGCAATTTCTACAATGAGCAGTTCTTC. Encoded protein: CASNFYNEQFF.

CDR3 residues: CATQDRQSTNEKLFF. For the CDR3, the DNA is TGTGCCACCCAGGACCGCCAGTCAACTAATGAAAAACTGTTTTTT. This chain joins TRBV5-4 and TRBJ1-4; unclear D gene. V lost 9 bases to trimming and J lost 0 bases, with 15 bases between them. Germline CDR1 SGHNT, CDR2 YYREEE (reference sequence). The CDR3 runs to 15 residues.

The rearrangement links TRBV3-1 to TRBJ1-5, with a possible D match to TRBD1 (5 bases). The CDR3 consists of 13 residues. V lost 8 bases to trimming and J lost 7 bases, with 15 bases between them. The germline gives CDR1 LGHDT, CDR2 YNNKEL (reference sequence). The CDR3 DNA reads as TGTGCCAGCGGGCAGGGTGGTTTGCAGCCCCAGCATTTT. Its protein is CASGQGGLQPQHF.

This clonotype was recorded at least ten times. The chain uses TRBV29-1 and TRBJ2-1; 11 positions match TRBD2. In germline, CDR1 is SQVTM, CDR2 ANQGSEA. Trimming cost V 7 bases and J 5 bases; bases outside gene matches: 10. This CDR3 is 15 amino acids long. CDR3 loop: CSGSVSGRGDNEQFF. For the CDR3, the DNA is TGCAGCGGCTCCGTTAGCGGGAGGGGAGACAATGAGCAGTTCTTC.

This clonotype was counted at least ten times. The rearrangement uses TRBV5-1 and TRBJ2-2; TRBD1 or TRBD2 may be the D gene (5 bases each). This CDR3 is 15 amino acids long. Trimming took 0 bases from V and 0 from J, leaving 6 bases between them. CDR1 and CDR2 (germline): SGHRS, YFSETQ. This CDR3 is CASSLGDANTGELFF. The DNA of the CDR3 is TGCGCCAGCAGCTTGGGGGACGCGAACACCGGGGAGCTGTTTTTT.

At least ten counts were recorded for this clonotype. The chain couples TRBV2 to TRBJ2-7; the match to TRBD1 covers 10 bases. CDR3 size: 15 residues. CDR1 SNHLY and CDR2 FYNNEI come from the germline V gene. V shed 3 bases and J 3 bases; nucleotides not matched to a gene: 5. The CDR3 reads CASSETGQGFYEQYF. The CDR3 DNA reads TGTGCCAGCAGTGAGACGGGACAGGGGTTCTACGAGCAGTACTTC.

This clonotype was seen ten or more times. The chain combines TRBV11-1 with TRBJ2-5, with 7 bases that match TRBD1. The germline V gene encodes CDR1 SGHAT and CDR2 FQDESV (reference sequence). Losses at the gene ends were 5 bases for V and 0 bases for J; bases not matched to a gene: 9. The CDR3 is made up of 16 amino acids. The CDR3: CASSDKGTAYQETQYF. DNA for the CDR3: TGTGCCAGCAGCGATAAGGGGACAGCGTACCAAGAGACCCAGTACTTC.

This clonotype has a count of ten or more. The chain uses TRBV3-1 and TRBJ2-1; either TRBD1 or TRBD2 may fit D (5 bases each). CDR1 is LGHDT, CDR2 YNNKEL, per germline (reference sequence). V gave up 1 base and J gave up 7 bases, with 8 bases separating them. This CDR3 contains 13 residues. The DNA of the CDR3 is TGTGCCAGCAGCCAAGTGAGGGGAAATGAGCAGTTCTTC. The encoded protein is CASSQVRGNEQFF.

This clonotype was counted ten times or more. CDR3 in amino acids: CASSYSGQFGYTF. The CDR3 DNA sequence: TGTGCCAGCAGTTACTCTGGACAGTTTGGCTACACCTTC. This chain uses TRBV6-5 with TRBJ1-2; TRBD1 is a possible D gene (6 bases). Germline CDR1 reads MNHEY; CDR2 reads SVGAGI. V dropped 0 bases and J dropped 7 bases, with 9 bases sitting between them. The CDR3 is 13 residues long.

This clonotype turned up a few times. The chain employs TRBV9 and TRBJ2-1; 9 bases are a match to TRBD2. CDR1 and CDR2 from the germline V gene are SGDLS and YYNGEE. After removal of 4 bases from V and 5 bases from J, the junction contained 10 bases not matched to a gene. The CDR3 has 16 residues. Here the CDR3 reads CASSPEVAGVDNEQFF. The DNA for the CDR3 is TGTGCCAGCAGCCCCGAGGTAGCGGGAGTCGACAATGAGCAGTTCTTC.